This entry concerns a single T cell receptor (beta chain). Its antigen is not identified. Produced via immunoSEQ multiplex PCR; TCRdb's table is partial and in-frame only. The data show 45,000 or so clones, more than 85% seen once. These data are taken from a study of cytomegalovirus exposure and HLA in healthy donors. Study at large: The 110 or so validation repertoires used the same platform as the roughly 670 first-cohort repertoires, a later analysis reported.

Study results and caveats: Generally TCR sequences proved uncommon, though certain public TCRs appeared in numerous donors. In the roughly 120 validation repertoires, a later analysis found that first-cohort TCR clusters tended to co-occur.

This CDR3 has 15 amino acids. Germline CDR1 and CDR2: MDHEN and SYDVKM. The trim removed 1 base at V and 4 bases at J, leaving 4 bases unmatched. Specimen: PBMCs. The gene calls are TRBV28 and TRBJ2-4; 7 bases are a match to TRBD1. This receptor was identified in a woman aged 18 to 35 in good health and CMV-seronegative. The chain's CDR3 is CASSLLGGGKNIQYF. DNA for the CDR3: TGTGCCAGCAGTTTATTAGGGGGCGGAAAAAACATTCAGTACTTC.